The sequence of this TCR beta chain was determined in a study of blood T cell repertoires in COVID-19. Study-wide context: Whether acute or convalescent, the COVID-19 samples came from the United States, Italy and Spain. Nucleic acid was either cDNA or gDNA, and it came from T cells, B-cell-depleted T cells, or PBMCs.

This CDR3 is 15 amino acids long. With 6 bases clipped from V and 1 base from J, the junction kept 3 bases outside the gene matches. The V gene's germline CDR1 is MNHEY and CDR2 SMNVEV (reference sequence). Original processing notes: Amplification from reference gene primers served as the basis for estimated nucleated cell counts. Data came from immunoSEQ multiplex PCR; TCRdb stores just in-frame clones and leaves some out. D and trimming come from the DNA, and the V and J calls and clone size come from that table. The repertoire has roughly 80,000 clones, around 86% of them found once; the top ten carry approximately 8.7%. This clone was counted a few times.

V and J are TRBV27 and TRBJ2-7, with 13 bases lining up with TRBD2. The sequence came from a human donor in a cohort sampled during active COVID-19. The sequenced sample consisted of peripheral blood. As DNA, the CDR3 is TGTGCCAGCAGGGGGGGACTAGCGGGGTCCTACGAGCAGTACTTC. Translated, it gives CASRGGLAGSYEQYF.